The 5 T cell receptor beta chains below were found in one sample sequenced in a study of response to subunit inactivated influenza vaccine. TCRdb re-derived calls from the RT-PCR reads in MiXCR, one entry per CDR3 protein. Of 800,000 to 1,000,000 distinct CDR3 sequences listed, about 20% are singletons. The specimen comprised PBMCs from blood, sampled roughly 5 days after vaccination. All receptors come from a man between 50 and 59 years old who received an inactivated influenza vaccine.

This clonotype was observed at least ten times. The J gene is TRBJ2-6, the V gene TRBV4-3; TRBD1 matches 8 bases. V was pared by 4 bases and J by 2 bases, with 13 bases of the junction left unmatched. The CDR3 is 19 amino acids. The V gene's germline CDR1 is LGHNA and CDR2 YSLEER. For the CDR3, the DNA is TGCGCCAGCAGCCGAAAACTAGGACAGGGCTACCCTGGGGCCAACGTCCTGACTTTC. It translates to CASSRKLGQGYPGANVLTF.

The gene calls are TRBV20-1 and TRBJ2-7, with a tentative D call TRBD2 (5 bases). CDR3 length equals 14 residues. V was pared by 4 bases and J by 4 bases, with 17 bases between. Germline V lookup: CDR1 DFQATT, CDR2 SNEGSKA (reference sequence). Here the CDR3 DNA reads TGCAGTGCTAAGCCGCCAGCGGAACTTTACGAGCAGTACTTC. Translating it yields CSAKPPAELYEQYF.

This clonotype was seen only a few times. The gene calls are TRBV5-6 and TRBJ2-7; 8 bases line up with TRBD1. CDR1 and CDR2 (germline): SGHDT, YYEEEE. J was trimmed by 0 bases and V by 4 bases; bases with no gene match: 6. The CDR3 extends over 15 amino acids. CDR3 loop: CASSRYRGSSYEQYF. The CDR3 DNA follows: TGTGCCAGCAGCCGATACAGGGGGAGCTCCTACGAGCAGTACTTC.

This clonotype was observed a handful of times. V gene TRBV6-2 or TRBV6-3 combines with J gene TRBJ1-2; D is uncertain. V lost 4 bases and J 3 bases, leaving 9 bases between the germline ends. The CDR3 sequence is 13 residues long. CDR1 and CDR2 from the germline V gene are MNHEY and SVGEGT. CDR3 sequence (DNA): TGTGCCAGCAGTTCCACAGCCTACTATGGCTACACCTTC. This gives the protein CASSSTAYYGYTF.

The chain recombines TRBV20-1 with TRBJ1-6; no definite D call. V was shortened by 5 bases and J by 7 bases, with 6 bases between the two germline ends. CDR1 DFQATT and CDR2 SNEGSKA come from the germline V gene (reference sequence). The CDR3 contains 11 residues. The CDR3, as DNA: TGCAGTGCTCAAGGGAATTCACCCCTCCACTTT. It codes for CSAQGNSPLHF.